The present entry profiles one T cell receptor beta chain with its context. The authors' processing: Cell counts per sample came from amplifying reference gene primers. Produced via immunoSEQ multiplex PCR; TCRdb's table is partial and in-frame only. That table furnishes V, J and clone size, whereas the DNA furnished D and trimming. In the table there are 200,000 to 300,000 clones, about 79% of which are singletons. V dropped 1 base and J dropped 4; count of bases not matched to a gene: 8. This CDR3 has 17 residues. Germline CDR1 and CDR2: KGHDR and SFDVKD. The data originate from a study of blood T cell repertoires in COVID-19. Study background: Samples taken during acute and convalescent COVID-19 were collected in the United States, Italy and Spain. Sample material is recorded as cDNA or gDNA derived from T cells, B-cell-depleted T cells, or PBMCs.

The chain is built from TRBV24-1 and TRBJ2-5, with 10 bases fitting TRBD1. The sequenced sample consisted of peripheral blood. This TCR was recovered from a man older than 75 with acute or convalescent COVID-19. The CDR3 loop is CATSDFMGQGQGETQYF. DNA for the CDR3: TGTGCCACCAGTGATTTTATGGGACAGGGGCAAGGAGAGACCCAGTACTTC.